The entry below describes one TCR beta chain. Its target is not known. This sample was taken from a study of response to subunit inactivated influenza vaccine. Study-wide results and limits: A suggestion made by the authors is that each seasonal influenza vaccination recruits few new T cells.

V dropped 5 bases and J dropped 4 bases, with 18 bases sitting between them. The CDR3 spans 16 residues. Germline V gene lookup returns CDR1 SGHTA and CDR2 FQGNSA. Using its own MiXCR run on the RT-PCR reads, TCRdb lists one record per CDR3 protein. The repertoire holds under 750,000 distinct CDR3 sequences, approximately 12% seen once, with 10% to 13% in the top ten. Specimen: PBMCs from blood, collected on the day of vaccination. This chain connects TRBV7-2 to TRBJ2-1; the D gene is possibly TRBD2 (5 bases). This TCR was sampled from a man aged 50 to 60 who received an inactivated influenza vaccine. The CDR3 nucleotides read TGTGCCAGCAGCCAAGTGGGCGGACTCCCATACAATGAGCAGTTCTTC. As protein: CASSQVGGLPYNEQFF.